This TCR beta chain was captured by sequencing in a study of T cells in Graves' hyperthyroidism and ophthalmopathy. TCR beta CDR3 sequences were amplified from RNA transcripts. With the HTBI primer set, the TCR CDR3 went through a first round of RT-PCR. TCRdb re-derived calls from the multiplex PCR reads in MiXCR, one entry per CDR3 protein. Among under 350,000 distinct CDR3 sequences listed, around 20% were seen once. This CDR3 comprises 16 residues. Germline CDR1 reads MNHEY; CDR2 reads SMNVEV (reference sequence). J was trimmed by 4 bases and V by 5 bases; bases with no gene match: 12. Diagnosis of hyperthyroidism was new in patients aged 18 to 65, and its duration was under 2 months. Diagnoses rested on clinical symptoms, serum thyroxine and TRAb, thyroid ultrasound and orbital computed tomography.

The chain carries TRBV27 and TRBJ2-7; TRBD1 aligns across 9 bases. Source material: blood. The TCR comes from a woman in her 50s with Graves' hyperthyroidism. The CDR3 sequence is CASSTTGTGKWYEQYF. The CDR3 DNA sequence: TGTGCCAGCAGTACCACCGGGACAGGGAAATGGTACGAGCAGTACTTC.